Following are 6 T cell receptor beta chains from one sample sequenced in a study of T cell responses to AZD1222 COVID-19 vaccine. Measured with immunoSEQ multiplex PCR; TCRdb has only the in-frame clones, and not every one. The sample has fewer than 200,000 clones; 90% to 95% are singletons. The input for sequencing was peripheral blood, taken 28 days after the second AZD1222 dose. All receptors derive from an adult who received the AZD1222 COVID-19 vaccine.

The V gene is TRBV5-1, the J gene TRBJ1-1; no reliable D call. The ends were cut back, 1 base at V and 2 bases at J, with 15 bases in the middle. CDR1 and CDR2 (germline): SGHRS, YFSETQ. This CDR3 spans 16 amino acids. This CDR3 is CASSLTARQVNTEAFF. CDR3 in DNA: TGCGCCAGCAGCTTGACTGCAAGGCAGGTAAACACTGAAGCTTTCTTT.

This clone has just one count. The V call is TRBV7-2, the J call TRBJ2-7; D remains ambiguous. Between the trimmed V and J ends, which lost 4 bases and 7 bases, there was a span of 17 bases. This CDR3 contains 14 residues. The germline gives CDR1 SGHTA, CDR2 FQGNSA. The chain's CDR3 is CASSSQESGWEQYF. In nucleotides, the CDR3 is TGTGCCAGCAGCTCCCAGGAATCCGGATGGGAGCAGTACTTC.

V gene TRBV7-9 combines with J gene TRBJ1-2; D gene ambiguous. This CDR3 has 15 amino acids. CDR1 is SEHNR and CDR2 is FQNEAQ in the germline V gene (reference sequence). The V gene lost 1 base and the J gene lost 6 bases, with 15 bases spanning the gap. CDR3 amino acids: CASSLGGPGDHGYTF. CDR3 nucleotide sequence: TGTGCCAGCAGCTTAGGCGGCCCCGGGGATCATGGCTACACCTTC.

The gene calls are TRBV5-5 and TRBJ2-3; weak D call: TRBD2 (7 bases). V was pared by 3 bases and J by 0 bases, with 11 bases between. CDR1 is SGHKS, CDR2 YYEKEE, per germline (reference sequence). The CDR3 is made up of 15 amino acids. This CDR3 is CASSWEGESTDTQYF. The CDR3 DNA reads TGTGCCAGCAGCTGGGAGGGGGAAAGCACAGATACGCAGTATTTT.

The V and J genes are TRBV27 and TRBJ2-1; maybe TRBD2 (5 bases). V lost 0 bases and J lost 6, with 12 bases in between. The CDR3 contains 15 residues. Per germline, CDR1 MNHEY and CDR2 SMNVEV (reference sequence). DNA of the CDR3: TGTGCCAGCAGTTTATCGCGGGCTTCCCCCAATGAGCAGTTCTTC. As protein: CASSLSRASPNEQFF.

The V gene is TRBV7-9, the J gene TRBJ2-2, with TRBD2 matching over 11 bases. The CDR3 sequence is 16 residues long. The V gene's germline CDR1 is SEHNR and CDR2 FQNEAQ (reference sequence). V lost 3 bases and J lost 4; bases outside the gene matches: 4. The CDR3 coding sequence is TGTGCCAGCAGCTTTCAGGGGACTAGCGGCACCGGGGAGCTGTTTTTT. It translates to CASSFQGTSGTGELFF.